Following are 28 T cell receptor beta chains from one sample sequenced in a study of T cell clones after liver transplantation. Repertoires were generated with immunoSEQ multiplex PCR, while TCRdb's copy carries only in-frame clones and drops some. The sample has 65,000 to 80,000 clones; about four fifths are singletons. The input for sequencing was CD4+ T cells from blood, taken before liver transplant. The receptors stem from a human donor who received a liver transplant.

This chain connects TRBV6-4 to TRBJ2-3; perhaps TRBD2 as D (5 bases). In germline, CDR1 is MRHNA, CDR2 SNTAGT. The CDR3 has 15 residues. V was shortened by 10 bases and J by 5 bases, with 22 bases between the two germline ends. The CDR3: CANIRRAAPGDTQYF. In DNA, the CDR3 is TGTGCCAACATAAGGCGGGCAGCCCCTGGAGATACGCAGTATTTT.

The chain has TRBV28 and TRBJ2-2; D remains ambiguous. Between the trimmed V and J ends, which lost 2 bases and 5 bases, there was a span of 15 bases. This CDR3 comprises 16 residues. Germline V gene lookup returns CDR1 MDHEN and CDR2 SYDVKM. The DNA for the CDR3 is TGTGCCAGCAGTTTAATGTCCGGGTTTTTGACCGGGGAGCTGTTTTTT. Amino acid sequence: CASSLMSGFLTGELFF. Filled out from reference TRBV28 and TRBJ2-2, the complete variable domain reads DVKVTQSSRYLVKRTGEKVFLECVQDMDHENMFWYRQDPGLGLRLIYFSYDVKMKEKGDIPEGYSVSREKKERFSLILESASTNQTSMYLCASSLMSGFLTGELFFGEGSRLTVL.

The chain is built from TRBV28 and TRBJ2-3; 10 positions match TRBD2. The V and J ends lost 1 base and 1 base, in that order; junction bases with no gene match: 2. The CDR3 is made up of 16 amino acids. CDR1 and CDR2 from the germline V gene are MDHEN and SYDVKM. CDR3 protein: CASSLSGLAGTDTQYF. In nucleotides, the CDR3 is TGTGCCAGCAGTTTATCCGGACTAGCGGGCACAGATACGCAGTATTTT.

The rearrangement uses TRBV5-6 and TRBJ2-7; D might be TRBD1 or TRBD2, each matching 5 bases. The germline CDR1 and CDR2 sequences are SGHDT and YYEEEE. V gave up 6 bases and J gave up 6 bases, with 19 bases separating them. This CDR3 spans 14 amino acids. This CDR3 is CASKLPGTTGEQYF. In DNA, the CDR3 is TGTGCCAGCAAACTCCCGGGGACGACCGGCGAGCAGTACTTC.

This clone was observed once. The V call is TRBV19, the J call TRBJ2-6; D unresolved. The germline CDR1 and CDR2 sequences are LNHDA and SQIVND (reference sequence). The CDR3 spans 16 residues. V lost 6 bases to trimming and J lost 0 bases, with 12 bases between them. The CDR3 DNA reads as TGTGCCAGTAGACAGACACAACGCTCTGGGGCCAACGTCCTGACTTTC. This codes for CASRQTQRSGANVLTF.

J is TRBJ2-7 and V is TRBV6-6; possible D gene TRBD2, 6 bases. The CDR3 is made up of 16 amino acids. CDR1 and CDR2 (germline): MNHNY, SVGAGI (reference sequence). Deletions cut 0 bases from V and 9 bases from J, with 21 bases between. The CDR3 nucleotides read TGTGCCAGCAGTTACTCGGGGGGTGTAGGTTTTAGTGCGCAGTACTTC. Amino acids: CASSYSGGVGFSAQYF.

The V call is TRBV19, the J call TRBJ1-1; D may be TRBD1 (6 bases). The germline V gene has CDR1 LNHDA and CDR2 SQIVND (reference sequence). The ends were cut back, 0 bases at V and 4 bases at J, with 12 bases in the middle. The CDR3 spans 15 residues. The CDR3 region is CASSIDPGGGTEAFF. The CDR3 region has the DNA TGTGCCAGTAGTATAGATCCCGGGGGCGGCACTGAAGCTTTCTTT.

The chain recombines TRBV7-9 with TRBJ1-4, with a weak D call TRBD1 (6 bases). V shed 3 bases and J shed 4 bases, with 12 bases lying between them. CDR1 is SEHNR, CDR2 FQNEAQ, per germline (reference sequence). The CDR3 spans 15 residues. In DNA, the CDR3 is TGTGCCAGCAGCTTGTGGGGGCTGGGTAATGAAAAACTGTTTTTT. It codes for CASSLWGLGNEKLFF.

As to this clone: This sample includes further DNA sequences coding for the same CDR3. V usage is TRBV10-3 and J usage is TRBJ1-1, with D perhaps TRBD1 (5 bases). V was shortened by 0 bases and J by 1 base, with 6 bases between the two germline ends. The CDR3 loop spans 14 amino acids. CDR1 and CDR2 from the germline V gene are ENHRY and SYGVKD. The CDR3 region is CAISESGENTEAFF. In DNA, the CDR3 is TGTGCCATCAGTGAGTCAGGGGAGAACACTGAAGCTTTCTTT.

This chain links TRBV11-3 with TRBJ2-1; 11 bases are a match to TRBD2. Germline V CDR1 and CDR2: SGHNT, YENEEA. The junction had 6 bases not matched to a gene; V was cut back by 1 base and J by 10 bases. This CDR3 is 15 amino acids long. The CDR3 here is CASSLAKGLAAEQFF. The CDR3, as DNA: TGTGCCAGCAGCTTAGCAAAGGGACTAGCGGCGGAGCAGTTCTTC.

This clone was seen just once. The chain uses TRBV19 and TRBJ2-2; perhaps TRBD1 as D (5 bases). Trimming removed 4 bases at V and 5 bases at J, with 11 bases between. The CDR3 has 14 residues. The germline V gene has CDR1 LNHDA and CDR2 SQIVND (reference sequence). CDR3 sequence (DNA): TGTGCCAGTAGTACAGGGTATCGGACCGGGGAGCTGTTTTTT. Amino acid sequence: CASSTGYRTGELFF.

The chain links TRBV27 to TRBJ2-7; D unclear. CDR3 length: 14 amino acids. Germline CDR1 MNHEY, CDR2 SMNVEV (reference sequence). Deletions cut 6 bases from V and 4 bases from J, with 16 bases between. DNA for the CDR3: TGTGCCAGCAGCCGGACCCCGCCCTTATACGAGCAGTACTTC. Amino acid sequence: CASSRTPPLYEQYF.

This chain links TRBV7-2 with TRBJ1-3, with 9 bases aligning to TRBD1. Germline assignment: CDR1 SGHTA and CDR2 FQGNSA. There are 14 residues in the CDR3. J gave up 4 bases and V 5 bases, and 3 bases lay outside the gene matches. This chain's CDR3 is CASSLDRGGNTIYF. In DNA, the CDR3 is TGTGCCAGCAGCCTCGACAGGGGGGGAAACACCATATATTTT.

DNA of the CDR3: TGTGCCAGCAGCTCACAGTACAACACTGAAGCTTTCTTT. It encodes CASSSQYNTEAFF. The chain combines TRBV7-8 with TRBJ1-1, with no clear D. This CDR3 contains 13 residues. The V end lost 4 bases, the J end lost 2 bases, and 8 bases lay between the germline ends. Per germline, CDR1 SGHVS and CDR2 FQNEAQ.

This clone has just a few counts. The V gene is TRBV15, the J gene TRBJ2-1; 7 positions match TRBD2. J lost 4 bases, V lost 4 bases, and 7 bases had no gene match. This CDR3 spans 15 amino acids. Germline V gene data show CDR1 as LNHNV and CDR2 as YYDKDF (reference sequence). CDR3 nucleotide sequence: TGTGCCACCAGCATAAGACTAGCCAGTTACAATGAGCAGTTCTTC. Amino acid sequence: CATSIRLASYNEQFF.

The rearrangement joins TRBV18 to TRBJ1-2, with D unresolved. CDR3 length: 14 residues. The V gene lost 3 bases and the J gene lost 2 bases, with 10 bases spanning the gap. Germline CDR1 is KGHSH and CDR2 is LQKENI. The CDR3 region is CASSPISDNYGYTF. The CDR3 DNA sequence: TGTGCCAGCTCACCTATATCAGACAACTATGGCTACACCTTC.

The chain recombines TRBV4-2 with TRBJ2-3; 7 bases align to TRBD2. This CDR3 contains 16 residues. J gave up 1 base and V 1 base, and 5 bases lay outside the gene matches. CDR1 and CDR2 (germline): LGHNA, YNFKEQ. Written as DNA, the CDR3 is TGTGCCAGCAGCCAAGGGTCCAGCGGGGGCACAGATACGCAGTATTTT. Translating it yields CASSQGSSGGTDTQYF.

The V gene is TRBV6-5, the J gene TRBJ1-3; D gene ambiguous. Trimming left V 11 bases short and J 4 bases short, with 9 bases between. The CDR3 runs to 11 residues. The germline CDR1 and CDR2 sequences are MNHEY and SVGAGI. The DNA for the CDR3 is TGTGCCGACATGTCGGGAAACACCATATATTTT. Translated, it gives CADMSGNTIYF.

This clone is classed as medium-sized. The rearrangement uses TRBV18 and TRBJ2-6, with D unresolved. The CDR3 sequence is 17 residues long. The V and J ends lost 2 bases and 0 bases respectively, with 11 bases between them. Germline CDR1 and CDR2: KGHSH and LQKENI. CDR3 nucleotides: TGTGCCAGCTCACCAAATCTCCGGAGCTCTGGGGCCAACGTCCTGACTTTC. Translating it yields CASSPNLRSSGANVLTF.

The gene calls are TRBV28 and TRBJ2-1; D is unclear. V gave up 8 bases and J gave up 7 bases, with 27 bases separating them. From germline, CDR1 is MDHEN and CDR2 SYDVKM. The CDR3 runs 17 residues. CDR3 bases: TGTGCCAGCCTTTTCCGACCCTCCAGACTTTCTCGGAATGAGCAGTTCTTC. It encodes CASLFRPSRLSRNEQFF.

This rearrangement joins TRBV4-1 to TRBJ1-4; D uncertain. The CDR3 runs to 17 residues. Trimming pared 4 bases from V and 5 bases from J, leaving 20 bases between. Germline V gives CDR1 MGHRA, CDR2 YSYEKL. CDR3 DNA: TGCGCCAGCAGCCGCTTGAAGGGTACACGGTCGAATGAAAAACTGTTTTTT. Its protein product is CASSRLKGTRSNEKLFF.

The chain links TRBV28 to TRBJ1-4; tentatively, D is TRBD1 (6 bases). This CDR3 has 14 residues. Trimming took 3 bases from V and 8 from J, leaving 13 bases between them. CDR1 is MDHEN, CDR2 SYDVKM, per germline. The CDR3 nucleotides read TGTGCCAGCAGTTTTTCGGGGGCTGGCGAAAAACTGTTTTTT. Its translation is CASSFSGAGEKLFF.

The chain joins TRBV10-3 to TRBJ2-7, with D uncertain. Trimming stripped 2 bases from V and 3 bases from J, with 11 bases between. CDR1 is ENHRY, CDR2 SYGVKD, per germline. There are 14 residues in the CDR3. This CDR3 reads CAISERRSSYEQYF. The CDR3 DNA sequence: TGTGCCATCAGTGAGAGGCGGTCTAGCTACGAGCAGTACTTC.

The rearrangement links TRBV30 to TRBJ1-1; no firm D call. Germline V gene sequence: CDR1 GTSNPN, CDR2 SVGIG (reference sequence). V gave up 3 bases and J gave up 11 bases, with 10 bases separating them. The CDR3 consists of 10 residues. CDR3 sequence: CAWSRIRAFF. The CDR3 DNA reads TGTGCCTGGAGCCGTATACGGGCTTTCTTT.

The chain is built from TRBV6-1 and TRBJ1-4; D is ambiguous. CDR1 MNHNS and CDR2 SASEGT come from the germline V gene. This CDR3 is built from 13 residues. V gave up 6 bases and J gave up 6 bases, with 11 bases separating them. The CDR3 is CASSKLIYEKLFF. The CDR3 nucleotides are TGTGCCAGCAGCAAACTGATATATGAAAAACTGTTTTTT.

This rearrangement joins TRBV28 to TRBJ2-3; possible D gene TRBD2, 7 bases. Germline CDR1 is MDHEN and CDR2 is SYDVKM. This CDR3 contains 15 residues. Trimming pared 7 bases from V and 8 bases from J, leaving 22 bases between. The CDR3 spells CASTGGGGSDFTQYF. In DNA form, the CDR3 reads TGTGCCAGCACTGGGGGGGGCGGCAGCGATTTTACGCAGTATTTT.

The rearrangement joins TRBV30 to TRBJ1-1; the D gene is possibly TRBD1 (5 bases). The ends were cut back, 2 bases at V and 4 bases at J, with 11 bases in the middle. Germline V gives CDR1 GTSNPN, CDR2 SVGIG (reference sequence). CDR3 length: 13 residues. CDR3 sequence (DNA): TGTGCCTGGAGTACGACGAGGGGCACTGAAGCTTTCTTT. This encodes CAWSTTRGTEAFF.

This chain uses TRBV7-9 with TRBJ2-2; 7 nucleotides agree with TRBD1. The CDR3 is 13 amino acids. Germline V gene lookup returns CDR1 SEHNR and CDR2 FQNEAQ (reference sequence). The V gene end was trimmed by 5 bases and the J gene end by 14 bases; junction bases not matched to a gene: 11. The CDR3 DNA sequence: TGTGCCAGCAGCCTAGGGTCGGGACAGCACCTGTTTTTT. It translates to CASSLGSGQHLFF.